The T cell receptor beta chain described here comes from a study of cytomegalovirus exposure and HLA in healthy donors. The wider study: T cells numbering about 180 million yielded more than 100 million unique TCR beta sequences in an earlier analysis. Study-wide results and caveats: Researchers left out some V segments, among them TRBV6-2 and TRBV6-3, as indistinguishable.

While unrecorded immune exposures were likely, the donors were nominally healthy when sampled. Germline CDR1 reads SQVTM; CDR2 reads ANQGSEA. Trimming took 4 bases from V and 1 from J, leaving 13 bases between them. CDR3 length: 14 amino acids. With regard to this clone: Its antigen is not known.

Both 60 Vbeta primers and 13 Jbeta primers went into the PCR. Data came from immunoSEQ multiplex PCR; TCRdb stores just in-frame clones and leaves some out. The sample lists about 110,000 clones, 76% seen once, with 13% in the top ten. V gene TRBV29-1 combines with J gene TRBJ1-1, with D perhaps matching TRBD1 (5 bases). The specimen sequenced was PBMCs. This clonotype was sampled from a man aged 30-40 years in good health and CMV-seropositive. CDR3 residues: CSVGTGTWNTEAFF. CDR3 sequence (DNA): TGCAGCGTTGGGACGGGGACTTGGAACACTGAAGCTTTCTTT. Filled out from reference TRBV29-1 and TRBJ1-1, the complete variable domain reads SAVISQKPSRDICQRGTSLTIQCQVDSQVTMMFWYRQQPGQSLTLIATANQGSEATYESGFVIDKFPISRPNLTFSTLTVSNMSPEDSSIYLCSVGTGTWNTEAFFGQGTRLTVV.